These T cell receptor beta chains were read from a single sample in a study of control samples from healthy donors and cancer patients. Libraries were prepared by immunoSEQ multiplex PCR; TCRdb keeps only in-frame clonotypes and omits some of them. The data contain under 300,000 clones, almost 85% of them seen just once; the ten biggest clones take up more than 10%. The sequenced material came from PBMCs. The receptor set was obtained from a woman in her fifties or sixties with lung cancer. The CDR3 runs from the conserved cysteine through the conserved F or W. The order of the fields is CDR3 length, D gene, J gene, V gene, clone size, CDR3 DNA, CDR3 protein. A D gene is named only where the DNA matches it firmly. Size values are once, few and many counts, or a class for expanded clones, and some rows have none.

>15|TRBD1|TRBJ2-7|TRBV9|-
TGTGCCAGCAGCCCACAGGGGGTTGGTGTCTACGAGCAGTACTTC
CASSPQGVGVYEQYF
>18|TRBD1|TRBJ1-5|TRBV4-1|-
TGCGCCAGCAGCCAACATAACACTAGGGGACAGAGCAATCAGCCCCAGCATTTT
CASSQHNTRGQSNQPQHF
>14|TRBD2|TRBJ2-7|TRBV6-5|-
TGTGCCAGCACCCCCCCCGGGGGGGCCTACGAGCAGTACTTC
CASTPPGGAYEQYF
>12|-|TRBJ1-5|TRBV19|-
TGTGCCATATGTGTGGGAAATCAGCCCCAGCATTTT
CAICVGNQPQHF
>17|TRBD2|TRBJ2-7|TRBV19|-
TGTGCCAGTAGTATGTCTGCTAGCGGGATCTTCTCCTACGAGCAGTACTTC
CASSMSASGIFSYEQYF
>14|TRBD1|TRBJ1-6|TRBV6-6|-
TGTGCCAGCAGTTCAGGGGGTGATAATTCACCCCTCCACTTT
CASSSGGDNSPLHF
>18|TRBD2|TRBJ2-2|TRBV9|-
TGTGCCAGCAGCGTTGGTCTAGCGGGAGGCGGGGACACCGGGGAGCTGTTTTTT
CASSVGLAGGGDTGELFF
>10|-|TRBJ1-2|TRBV19|-
TGTGCCAGTAGTGGGGGTGGCTACACCTTC
CASSGGGYTF
>19|TRBD2|TRBJ2-7|TRBV5-1|-
TGCGCCAGCAGCTGGGGGGGACTTAGAGCGGGAGGCACCCTAGACGAGCAGTACTTC
CASSWGGLRAGGTLDEQYF
>15|TRBD1|TRBJ1-5|TRBV2|once
TGTGCCAGCAGATTCACCGGGACAGAAAATCAGCCCCAGCATTTT
CASRFTGTENQPQHF
>15|TRBD1|TRBJ2-6|TRBV5-1|-
TGCGCCAGCAGCCCGACAGGGACCGGGGCCAACGTCCTGACTTTC
CASSPTGTGANVLTF
>14|-|TRBJ1-4|TRBV30|-
TGTGCCTGTGGCAGGTCTGCAACTAATGAAAAACTGTTTTTT
CACGRSATNEKLFF
>17|-|TRBJ1-2|TRBV27|-
TGTGCCAGCAGTTTGTTCTTTTTAGGCACGGCTAACTATGGCTACACCTTC
CASSLFFLGTANYGYTF
>15|TRBD1|TRBJ1-2|TRBV28|-
TGTGCCATCCCCTCGGGACAGGGAATATCCTATGGCTACACCTTC
CAIPSGQGISYGYTF
>15|TRBD2|TRBJ2-7|TRBV5-4|-
TGTGCCAGCAGCCCCTACACTAGCGGAGCCTACGAGCAGTACTTC
CASSPYTSGAYEQYF
>15|TRBD2|TRBJ2-5|TRBV2|-
TGTGCCAGCAGGCTACGGACGGGGGGTGGAGAGACCCAGTACTTC
CASRLRTGGGETQYF
>16|-|TRBJ2-7|TRBV7-8|-
TGCGCCAGCAGCCTCGGATTGTTAGCGGTAGGGTACGAGCAGTACTTC
CASSLGLLAVGYEQYF
>14|-|TRBJ1-2|TRBV19|once
TGTGCCAGTAGTGCGTCCACGGGGGCGCGTGGCTACACCTTC
CASSASTGARGYTF
>13|-|TRBJ1-3|TRBV18|-
TGTGCCAGCTCACCACCGGGGGGAAACACCATATATTTT
CASSPPGGNTIYF
>14|-|TRBJ2-3|TRBV5-1|-
TGCGCCAGCAGCCTAGACCTGGGCCAAGATACGCAGTATTTT
CASSLDLGQDTQYF
>15|-|TRBJ2-5|TRBV21-1|-
TGTGCCAGCAGCGGGGGACTAGCGGACCAAGAGACCCAGTACTTC
CASSGGLADQETQYF
>12|-|TRBJ2-1|TRBV6-5|-
TGTGCCAGCAGTTATATCGGGACCAAGCAGTTCTTC
CASSYIGTKQFF
>15|-|TRBJ2-7|TRBV5-1|-
TGCGCCAGCAGCGTCTCGACAGGAAACTCCTACGAGCAGTACTTC
CASSVSTGNSYEQYF
>16|-|TRBJ2-1|TRBV18|-
TGTGCCAGCTCACCAGTAAGGAAGGGCATGTACAATGAGCAGTTCTTC
CASSPVRKGMYNEQFF
>15|TRBD2|TRBJ2-1|TRBV11-1|-
TGTGCCAGCAGCTTAGCGGGAGGGCCTCCCAATGAGCAGTTCTTC
CASSLAGGPPNEQFF
>12|-|TRBJ1-2|TRBV12-3/TRBV12-4|-
TGTGCCAGCACCATAGTTGGGCATGGCTACACCTTC
CASTIVGHGYTF
>16|TRBD2|TRBJ2-7|TRBV5-4|-
TGTGCCAGCAGCTTGGGCGGTGGGAGGGCCGAGTACGAGCAGTACTTC
CASSLGGGRAEYEQYF
>15|-|TRBJ2-6|TRBV29-1|-
TGCAGCGTTGAAAAAGGAAGCTCTGGGGCCAACGTCCTGACTTTC
CSVEKGSSGANVLTF
>13|TRBD1|TRBJ1-4|TRBV27|-
TGTGCCAGCAGTCAACAGGGGGCAGAAAAACTGTTTTTT
CASSQQGAEKLFF
>13|-|TRBJ1-5|TRBV30|-
TGTGCCTGGAGTACCAGGAGCAATCAGCCCCAGCATTTT
CAWSTRSNQPQHF
>16|-|TRBJ2-3|TRBV5-4|-
TGTGCCAGCAGCTTGGTGGTTGGGGGCCTCACAGATACGCAGTATTTT
CASSLVVGGLTDTQYF
>13|-|TRBJ2-7|TRBV27|-
TGTGCCAGCAGTCGGGAAGGTTCCTACGAGCAGTACTTC
CASSREGSYEQYF
>14|TRBD1|TRBJ1-3|TRBV28|-
TGTGCCAGCAGTACAGGGGGATCAGGAAACACCATATATTTT
CASSTGGSGNTIYF
>17|TRBD2|TRBJ2-1|TRBV7-2|once
TGTGCCAGCAGCTTAGCCCTTAGCGGGGGGGCGGGCAATGAGCAGTTCTTC
CASSLALSGGAGNEQFF
>15|TRBD1|TRBJ1-2|TRBV5-4|-
TGTGCCAGCAGCTTGGCAACAGGGGGCGCGGAGGGCTACACCTTC
CASSLATGGAEGYTF
>14|TRBD1|TRBJ2-5|TRBV28|-
TGTGCCAGCAGTTTATCGGCAGGGGGAGAGACCCAGTACTTC
CASSLSAGGETQYF
>13|TRBD2|TRBJ2-3|TRBV12-5|-
TGTGCTAGCCGAAAGGGAGGGCGGGATACGCAGTATTTT
CASRKGGRDTQYF
>15|-|TRBJ2-1|TRBV5-1|-
TGCGCCAGCAGCTTGGCGGTGAGCTCCTACAATGAGCAGTTCTTC
CASSLAVSSYNEQFF
>13|TRBD1|TRBJ1-2|TRBV5-6|-
TGTGCCAGCAGCCAACCGACAGGGAACGGCTACACCTTC
CASSQPTGNGYTF
>15|-|TRBJ1-6|TRBV18|-
TGTGCCAGCTCACCACAGGGGCCAACTAATTCACCCCTCCACTTT
CASSPQGPTNSPLHF